This is a list of T cell receptor beta chains from one sample in a study of T cell responses to AZD1222 COVID-19 vaccine. Method: immunoSEQ multiplex PCR; TCRdb's copy keeps in-frame clones and lacks some. The listing contains about 140,000 clones. Sequenced material: peripheral blood. The receptors were gathered from an adult in good health. Both conserved end residues are part of each CDR3. A D gene is named only where the DNA matches it firmly.

V gene	J gene	D gene	CDR3 DNA	CDR3 protein
TRBV5-6	TRBJ2-7	NA	TGTGCCAGCAGAGGACCCACAGGGAGCGGCTACGAGCAGTACTTC	CASRGPTGSGYEQYF
TRBV7-8	TRBJ1-5	NA	TGTGCCAGCAGCTTAGGGCTGGACCCACCTCTACCCCAGCATTTT	CASSLGLDPPLPQHF
TRBV6-1	TRBJ1-6	TRBD1	TGTGCCAGCAGTGAACCGGGACAGGGGGCCAATTCACCCCTCCACTTT	CASSEPGQGANSPLHF
TRBV5-6	TRBJ1-2	NA	TGTGCCAGCAGCCTCGGACGGGATAACTATGGCTACACCTTC	CASSLGRDNYGYTF
TRBV10-3	TRBJ1-2	NA	TGTGCCATCAGCGGAACAGGGCACTATGGCTACACCTTC	CAISGTGHYGYTF
TRBV4-3	TRBJ1-6	NA	TGCGCCAGCAGCCAATCCTTGAGGGCTTATAATTCACCCCTCCACTTT	CASSQSLRAYNSPLHF
TRBV19	TRBJ1-2	NA	TGTGCCAGTAGTCAGGGCTTCTCATATGGCTACACCTTC	CASSQGFSYGYTF
TRBV11-3	TRBJ1-2	NA	TGTGCCAGCGGCTACTTCAACTATGGCTACACCTTC	CASGYFNYGYTF
TRBV6-2/TRBV6-3	TRBJ1-4	NA	TGTGCCAGCAGTTACGGCGGGGGAGCAACTAATGAAAAACTGTTTTTT	CASSYGGGATNEKLFF
TRBV23-1	TRBJ1-5	NA	TGCGCCAGCATTTCCTTGGGCAGAGGCAATCAGCCCCAGCATTTT	CASISLGRGNQPQHF
TRBV28	TRBJ2-3	NA	TGTGCCAGCAATAGGCGGGGCCCCGCGGGTACGCAGTATTTT	CASNRRGPAGTQYF
TRBV20-1	TRBJ2-1	NA	TGCAGCCCCCTACCAGGGGGGGAGCAGTTCTTC	CSPLPGGEQFF
TRBV6-5	TRBJ1-5	TRBD1	TGTGCCAGCAGCAGGGACAGGTCCTCGAATCAGCCCCAGCATTTT	CASSRDRSSNQPQHF
TRBV19	TRBJ2-7	TRBD1	TGTGCCAGTGCGGACCGCAGGGGGACGGCCTACGAGCAGTACTTC	CASADRRGTAYEQYF
TRBV28	TRBJ1-1	NA	TGTGCCAGCAGTTTACTGGAGGACACTGAAGCTTTCTTT	CASSLLEDTEAFF
TRBV2	TRBJ1-5	TRBD1	TGTGCCAGCAGAGGGACAGGGGCTTTATATCAGCCCCAGCATTTT	CASRGTGALYQPQHF